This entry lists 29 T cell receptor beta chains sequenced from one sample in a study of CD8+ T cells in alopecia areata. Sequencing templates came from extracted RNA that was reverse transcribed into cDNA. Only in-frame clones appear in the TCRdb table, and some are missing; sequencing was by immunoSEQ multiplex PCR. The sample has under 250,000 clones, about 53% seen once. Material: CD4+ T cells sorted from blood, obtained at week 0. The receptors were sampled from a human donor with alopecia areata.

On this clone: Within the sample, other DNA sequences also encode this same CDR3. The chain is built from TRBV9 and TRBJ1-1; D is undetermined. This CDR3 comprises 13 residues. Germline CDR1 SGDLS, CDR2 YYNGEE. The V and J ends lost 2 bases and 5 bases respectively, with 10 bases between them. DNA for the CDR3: TGTGCCAGCAGCGTGGGATCCGGGACTGAAGCTTTCTTT. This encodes CASSVGSGTEAFF. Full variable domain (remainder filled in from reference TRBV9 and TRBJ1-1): DSGVTQTPKHLITATGQRVTLRCSPRSGDLSVYWYQQSLDQGLQFLIQYYNGEERAKGNILERFSAQQFPDLHSELNLSSLELGDSALYFCASSVGSGTEAFFGQGTRLTVV.

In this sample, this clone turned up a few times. CDR3 coding DNA: TGCAGTGCTAGAAGTACTGACGAGCAGTACTTC. Its translation: CSARSTDEQYF. This chain links TRBV20-1 with TRBJ2-7; D is unclear. The CDR3 extends over 11 amino acids. The ends were cut back, 2 bases at V and 5 bases at J, with 7 bases in the middle. Germline V gene lookup returns CDR1 DFQATT and CDR2 SNEGSKA (reference sequence).

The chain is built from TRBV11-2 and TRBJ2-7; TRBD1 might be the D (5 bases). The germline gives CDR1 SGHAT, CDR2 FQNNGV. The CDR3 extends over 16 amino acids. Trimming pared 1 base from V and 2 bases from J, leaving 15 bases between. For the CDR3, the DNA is TGTGCCAGCAGCTTAGTTGGGGCAGGGCTAACCTACGAGCAGTACTTC. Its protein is CASSLVGAGLTYEQYF.

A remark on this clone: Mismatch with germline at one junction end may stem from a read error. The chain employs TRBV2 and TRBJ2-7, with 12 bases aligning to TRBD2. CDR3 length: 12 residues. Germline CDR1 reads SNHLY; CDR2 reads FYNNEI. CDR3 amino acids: CASSAPGLAGAF. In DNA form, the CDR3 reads TGTGCCAGCAGTGCTCCGGGACTAGCGGGTGCCTTC.

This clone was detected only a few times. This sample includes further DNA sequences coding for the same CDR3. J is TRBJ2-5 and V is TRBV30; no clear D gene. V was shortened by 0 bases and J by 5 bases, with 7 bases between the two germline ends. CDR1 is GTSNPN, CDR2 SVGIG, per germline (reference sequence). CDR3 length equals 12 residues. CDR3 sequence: CAWSVQGETQYF. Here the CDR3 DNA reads TGTGCCTGGAGTGTCCAAGGGGAGACCCAGTACTTC. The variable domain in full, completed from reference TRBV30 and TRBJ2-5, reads SQTIHQWPATLVQPVGSPLSLECTVEGTSNPNLYWYRQAAGRGLQLLFYSVGIGQISSEVPQNLSASRPQDRQFILSSKKLLLSDSGFYLCAWSVQGETQYFGPGTRLLVL.

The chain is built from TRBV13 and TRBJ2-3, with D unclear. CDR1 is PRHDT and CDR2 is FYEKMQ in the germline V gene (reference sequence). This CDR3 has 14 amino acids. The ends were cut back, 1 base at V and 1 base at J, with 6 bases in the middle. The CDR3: CASSLAYRTDTQYF. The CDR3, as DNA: TGTGCCAGCAGCTTAGCGTACCGCACAGATACGCAGTATTTT. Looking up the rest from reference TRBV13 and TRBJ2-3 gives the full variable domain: AAGVIQSPRHLIKEKRETATLKCYPIPRHDTVYWYQQGPGQDPQFLISFYEKMQSDKGSIPDRFSAQQFSDYHSELNMSSLELGDSALYFCASSLAYRTDTQYFGPGTRLTVL.

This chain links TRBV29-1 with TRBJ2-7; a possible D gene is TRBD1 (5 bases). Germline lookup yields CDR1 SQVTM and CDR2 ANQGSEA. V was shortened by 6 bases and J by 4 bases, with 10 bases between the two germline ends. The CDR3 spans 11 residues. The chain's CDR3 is CSVQQEYEQYF. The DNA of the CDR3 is TGCAGCGTACAACAGGAGTACGAGCAGTACTTC.

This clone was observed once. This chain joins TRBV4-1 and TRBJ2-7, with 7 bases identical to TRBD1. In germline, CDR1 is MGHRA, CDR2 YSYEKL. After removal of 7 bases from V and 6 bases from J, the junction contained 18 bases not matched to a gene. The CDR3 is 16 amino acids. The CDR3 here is CASTRFPSSRGREQYF. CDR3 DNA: TGCGCCAGCACCAGATTTCCTTCGAGTAGGGGGCGCGAGCAGTACTTC.

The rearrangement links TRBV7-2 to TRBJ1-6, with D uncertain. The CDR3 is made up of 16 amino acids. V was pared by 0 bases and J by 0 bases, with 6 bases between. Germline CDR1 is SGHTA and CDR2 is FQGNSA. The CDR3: CASSLAASSYNSPLHF. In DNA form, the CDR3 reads TGTGCCAGCAGCTTAGCGGCCAGCTCCTATAATTCACCCCTCCACTTT.

CDR3 in DNA: TGTGCCAGCAGCCAAGGGGCCAGAGTGAACACTGAAGCTTTCTTT. This encodes CASSQGARVNTEAFF. The V call is TRBV14, the J call TRBJ1-1; D is undetermined. The germline V and J ends were trimmed by 1 base and 0 bases, with 9 bases remaining between them. The CDR3 is made up of 15 amino acids. CDR1 and CDR2 from the germline V gene are SGHDN and FVKESK. Looking up the rest from reference TRBV14 and TRBJ1-1 gives the full variable domain: EAGVTQFPSHSVIEKGQTVTLRCDPISGHDNLYWYRRVMGKEIKFLLHFVKESKQDESGMPNNRFLAERTGGTYSTLKVQPAELEDSGVYFCASSQGARVNTEAFFGQGTRLTVV.

Here the CDR3 DNA reads TGTGCCAGCAGTTGTGGACAGGCCCACTGTGGCTACACCTTC. Encoded protein: CASSCGQAHCGYTF. V usage is TRBV27 and J usage is TRBJ1-2; 7 bases are shared with TRBD1. Per germline, CDR1 MNHEY and CDR2 SMNVEV (reference sequence). The V and J ends lost 4 bases and 7 bases, in that order; junction bases with no gene match: 9. The CDR3 extends over 14 amino acids.

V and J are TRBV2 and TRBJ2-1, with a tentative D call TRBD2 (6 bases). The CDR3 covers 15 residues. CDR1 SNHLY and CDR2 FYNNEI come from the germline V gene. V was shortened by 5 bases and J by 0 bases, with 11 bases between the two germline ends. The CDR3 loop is CASSWYGSSYNEQFF. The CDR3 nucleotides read TGTGCCAGCAGTTGGTACGGGAGCTCCTACAATGAGCAGTTCTTC.

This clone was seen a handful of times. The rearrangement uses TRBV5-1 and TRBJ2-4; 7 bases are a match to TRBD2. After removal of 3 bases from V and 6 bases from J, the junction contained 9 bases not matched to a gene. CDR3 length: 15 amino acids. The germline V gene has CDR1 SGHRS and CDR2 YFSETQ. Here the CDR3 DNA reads TGCGCCAGCAGCTCGCAGACTAGCCGCAGAAACATTCAGTACTTC. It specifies CASSSQTSRRNIQYF.

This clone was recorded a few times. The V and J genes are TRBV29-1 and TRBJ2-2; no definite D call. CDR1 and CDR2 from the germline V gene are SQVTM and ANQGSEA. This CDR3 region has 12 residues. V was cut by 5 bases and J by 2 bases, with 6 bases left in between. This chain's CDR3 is CSVYRNTGELFF. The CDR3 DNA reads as TGCAGCGTTTACAGAAACACCGGGGAGCTGTTTTTT.

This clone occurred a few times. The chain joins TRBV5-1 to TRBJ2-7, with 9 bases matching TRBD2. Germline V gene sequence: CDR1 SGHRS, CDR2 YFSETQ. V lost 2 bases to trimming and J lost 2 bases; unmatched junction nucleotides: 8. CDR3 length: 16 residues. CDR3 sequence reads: CASSFQTSGLAYEQYF. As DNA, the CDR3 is TGCGCCAGCAGCTTTCAAACTAGCGGGTTAGCCTACGAGCAGTACTTC.

The CDR3: CAWETGISKQFF. In DNA form, the CDR3 reads TGTGCCTGGGAGACCGGGATTTCAAAGCAGTTCTTC. The chain recombines TRBV30 with TRBJ2-1; perhaps TRBD2 as D (5 bases). This CDR3 region has 12 residues. V lost 5 bases and J 11 bases, leaving 16 bases between the germline ends. In germline, CDR1 is GTSNPN, CDR2 SVGIG (reference sequence).

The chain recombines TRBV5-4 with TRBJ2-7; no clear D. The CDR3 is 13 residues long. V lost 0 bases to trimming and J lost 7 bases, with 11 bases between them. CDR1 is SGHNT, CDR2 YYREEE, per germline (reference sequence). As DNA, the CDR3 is TGTGCCAGCAGCTTGGATCGACCGAGTGAGCAGTACTTC. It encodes CASSLDRPSEQYF.

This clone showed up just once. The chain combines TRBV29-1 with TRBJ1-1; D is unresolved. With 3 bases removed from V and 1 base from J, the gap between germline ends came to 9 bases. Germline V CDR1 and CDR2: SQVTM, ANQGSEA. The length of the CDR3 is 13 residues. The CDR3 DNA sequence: TGCAGCGTTGAGAGTCCTTCGAACACTGAAGCTTTCTTT. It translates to CSVESPSNTEAFF.

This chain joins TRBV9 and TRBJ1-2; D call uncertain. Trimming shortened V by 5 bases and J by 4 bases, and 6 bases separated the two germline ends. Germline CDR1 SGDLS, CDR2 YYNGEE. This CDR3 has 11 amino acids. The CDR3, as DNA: TGTGCCAGCAGTCAAATCTATGGCTACACCTTC. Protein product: CASSQIYGYTF.

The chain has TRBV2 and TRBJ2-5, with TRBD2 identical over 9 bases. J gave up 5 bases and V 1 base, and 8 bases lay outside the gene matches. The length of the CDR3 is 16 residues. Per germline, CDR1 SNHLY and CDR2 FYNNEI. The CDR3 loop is CASSEGRLAGRETQYF. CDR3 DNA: TGTGCCAGCAGTGAAGGTCGGCTAGCGGGACGGGAGACCCAGTACTTC.

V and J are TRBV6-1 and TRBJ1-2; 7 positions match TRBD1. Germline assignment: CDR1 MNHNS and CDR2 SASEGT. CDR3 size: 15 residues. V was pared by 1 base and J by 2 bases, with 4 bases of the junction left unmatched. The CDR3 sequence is CASSEEAGQNYGYTF. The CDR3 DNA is TGTGCCAGCAGTGAAGAGGCGGGACAGAACTATGGCTACACCTTC.

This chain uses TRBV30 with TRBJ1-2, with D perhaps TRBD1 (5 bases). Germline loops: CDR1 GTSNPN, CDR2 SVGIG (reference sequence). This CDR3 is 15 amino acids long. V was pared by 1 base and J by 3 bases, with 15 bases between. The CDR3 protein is CAWSALGAGDYGYTF. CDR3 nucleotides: TGTGCCTGGAGTGCGTTAGGGGCCGGGGACTATGGCTACACCTTC.

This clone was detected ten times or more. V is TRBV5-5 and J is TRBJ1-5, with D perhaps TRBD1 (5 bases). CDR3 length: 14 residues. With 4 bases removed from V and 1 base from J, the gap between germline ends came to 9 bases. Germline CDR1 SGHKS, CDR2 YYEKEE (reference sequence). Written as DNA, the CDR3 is TGTGCCAGCAGCCCGACAGAGAGCAATCAGCCCCAGCATTTT. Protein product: CASSPTESNQPQHF.

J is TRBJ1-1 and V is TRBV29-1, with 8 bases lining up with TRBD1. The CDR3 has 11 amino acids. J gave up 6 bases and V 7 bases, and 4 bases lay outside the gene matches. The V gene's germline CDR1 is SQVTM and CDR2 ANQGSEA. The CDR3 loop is CSASQGAEAFF. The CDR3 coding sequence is TGCAGCGCATCACAGGGGGCTGAAGCTTTCTTT.

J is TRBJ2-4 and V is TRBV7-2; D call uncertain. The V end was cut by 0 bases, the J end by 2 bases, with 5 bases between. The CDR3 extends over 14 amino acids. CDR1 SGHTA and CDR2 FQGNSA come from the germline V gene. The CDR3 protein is CASSLAQTKNIQYF. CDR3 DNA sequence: TGTGCCAGCAGCTTAGCCCAGACCAAAAACATTCAGTACTTC.

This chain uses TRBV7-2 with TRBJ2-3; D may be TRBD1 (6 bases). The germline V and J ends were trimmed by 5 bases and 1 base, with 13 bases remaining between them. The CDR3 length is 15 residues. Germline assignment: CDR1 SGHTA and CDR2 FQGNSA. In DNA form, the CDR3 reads TGTGCCAGCAGCGCCCAGGGACACCGCACAGATACGCAGTATTTT. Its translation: CASSAQGHRTDTQYF.

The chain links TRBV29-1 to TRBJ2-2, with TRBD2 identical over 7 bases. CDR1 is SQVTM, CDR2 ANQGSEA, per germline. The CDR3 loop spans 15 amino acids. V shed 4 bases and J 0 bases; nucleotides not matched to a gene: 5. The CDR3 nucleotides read TGCAGCGTTGCCGGGGGGTCCACGAACACCGGGGAGCTGTTTTTT. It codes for CSVAGGSTNTGELFF.

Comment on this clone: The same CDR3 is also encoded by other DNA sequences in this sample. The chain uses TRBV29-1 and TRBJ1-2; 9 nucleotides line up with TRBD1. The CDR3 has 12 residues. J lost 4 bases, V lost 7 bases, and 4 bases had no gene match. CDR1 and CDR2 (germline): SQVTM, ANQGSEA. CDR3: CSAGTGTYGYTF. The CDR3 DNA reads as TGCAGCGCCGGGACAGGGACCTATGGCTACACCTTC.

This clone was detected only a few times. CDR3 residues: CASSSLGSIQYF. CDR3 DNA sequence: TGTGCCAGCAGCTCCTTGGGTTCCATTCAGTACTTC. This chain uses TRBV7-2 with TRBJ2-4; D ambiguous. V lost 4 bases, J lost 9 bases, and 10 bases lay in between. CDR1 and CDR2 from the germline V gene are SGHTA and FQGNSA. This CDR3 has 12 amino acids.